The 13 T cell receptor beta chains below come from one sample, sequenced in a study of cytomegalovirus exposure and HLA in healthy donors. Method: immunoSEQ multiplex PCR; TCRdb's copy keeps in-frame clones and lacks some. This repertoire shows under 80,000 clones, nearly 95% found once; its top ten account for roughly 2.1%. Sequencing was done on a sample of PBMCs. All receptors derive from a woman between 18 and 29 years old in good health and CMV-seronegative.

The genes are TRBV4-1 and TRBJ1-5; D gene uncertain. The CDR3 is made up of 13 amino acids. The V gene lost 3 bases and the J gene lost 7 bases, with 10 bases spanning the gap. Germline V gene lookup returns CDR1 MGHRA and CDR2 YSYEKL. This CDR3 reads CASSHLGAQPQHF. The CDR3 region has the DNA TGCGCCAGCAGCCACCTAGGCGCCCAGCCCCAGCATTTT.

J is TRBJ2-5 and V is TRBV11-1; 8 nucleotides agree with TRBD1. V was clipped by 5 bases and J by 5 bases; unmatched bases: 7. Looked up from germline, CDR1 is SGHAT and CDR2 is FQDESV (reference sequence). The CDR3 contains 14 residues. CDR3 in amino acids: CASSGQGAEETQYF. DNA for the CDR3: TGTGCCAGCAGCGGCCAGGGGGCTGAGGAGACCCAGTACTTC.

The rearrangement joins TRBV19 to TRBJ2-5; 16 nucleotides match TRBD2. Germline V CDR1 and CDR2: LNHDA, SQIVND (reference sequence). The trim removed 3 bases at V and 5 bases at J, leaving 6 bases unmatched. The CDR3 is made up of 17 amino acids. The CDR3 DNA sequence: TGTGCCAGTAGTATCGGGACTAGCGGGGGGGCGTTCGAGACCCAGTACTTC. Translating gives CASSIGTSGGAFETQYF. Filled out from reference TRBV19 and TRBJ2-5, the complete variable domain reads DGGITQSPKYLFRKEGQNVTLSCEQNLNHDAMYWYRQDPGQGLRLIYYSQIVNDFQKGDIAEGYSVSREKKESFPLTVTSAQKNPTAFYLCASSIGTSGGAFETQYFGPGTRLLVL.

This chain joins TRBV4-1 and TRBJ1-1; no definite D call. The CDR3 loop spans 14 amino acids. V lost 1 base and J lost 4, with 10 bases in between. Per the germline V gene, CDR1 is MGHRA and CDR2 is YSYEKL. The CDR3 nucleotides read TGCGCCAGCAGCCAAGCAACGAGATCCACTGAAGCTTTCTTT. Protein product: CASSQATRSTEAFF.

This clone has a single count. The chain joins TRBV30 to TRBJ1-1; a possible D gene is TRBD1 (5 bases). CDR1 is GTSNPN, CDR2 SVGIG, per germline (reference sequence). CDR3 size: 13 residues. V was clipped by 0 bases and J by 5 bases, with 10 bases between them. CDR3: CAWSVGGGTEAFF. DNA for the CDR3: TGTGCCTGGAGTGTCGGGGGGGGGACTGAAGCTTTCTTT.

The chain carries TRBV6-1 and TRBJ2-3; 9 nucleotides match TRBD2. Germline assignment: CDR1 MNHNS and CDR2 SASEGT. This CDR3 spans 18 amino acids. With 4 bases clipped from V and 2 bases from J, the junction kept 13 bases outside the gene matches. The CDR3 region is CASSAGLWRGGNTDTQYF. The CDR3 DNA reads as TGTGCCAGCAGTGCGGGTCTTTGGCGGGGGGGTAACACAGATACGCAGTATTTT.

The V and J genes are TRBV2 and TRBJ2-5, with TRBD2 identical over 10 bases. Germline loops: CDR1 SNHLY, CDR2 FYNNEI. CDR3 length equals 15 residues. V dropped 2 bases and J dropped 5; count of bases not matched to a gene: 5. The CDR3 region is CASSEQASGSETQYF. Written as DNA, the CDR3 is TGTGCCAGCAGTGAACAGGCTAGCGGGAGTGAGACCCAGTACTTC.

The CDR3: CSVEMRFGNEQFF. The CDR3 coding sequence is TGCAGCGTTGAAATGCGTTTTGGCAATGAGCAGTTCTTC. The J gene is TRBJ2-1, the V gene TRBV29-1; the D is unclear. Germline-derived CDR1 and CDR2 are SQVTM and ANQGSEA. This CDR3 has 13 amino acids. Trimming stripped 2 bases from V and 6 bases from J, with 11 bases between.

The genes are TRBV27 and TRBJ2-7; D possibly corresponds to TRBD1 (5 bases). Trimming removed 2 bases from V and 3 bases from J, with 11 bases in between. Germline V gene lookup returns CDR1 MNHEY and CDR2 SMNVEV (reference sequence). CDR3 size: 14 residues. The CDR3 DNA reads TGTGCCAGCAGTTTAGTGGGCAGGGACTACGAGCAGTACTTC. Protein sequence: CASSLVGRDYEQYF.

The CDR3 DNA reads TGTGCCAGCACTTTGGAGAACTATGGCTACACCTTC. Translated, it gives CASTLENYGYTF. This chain links TRBV6-1 with TRBJ1-2; D call uncertain. The CDR3 loop spans 12 amino acids. The germline CDR1 and CDR2 sequences are MNHNS and SASEGT. Trimming took 7 bases from V and 2 from J, leaving 8 bases between them.

The chain is built from TRBV21-1 and TRBJ1-5. TRBV21-1 is a pseudogene. This CDR3 is 16 amino acids long. The CDR3 region has the DNA TGTGCCAGCAGCAAGAAGGGGGGGCCGTGCAATCAGCCCCAGCATTTT. This encodes CASSKKGGPCNQPQHF.

This clone was observed once. The junction departs from the called germline gene at one end, perhaps through a read error. The chain carries TRBV7-7 and TRBJ2-1, with 12 positions matching TRBD2. The CDR3 covers 20 residues. Germline CDR1 and CDR2: SSHAT and FNYEAQ (reference sequence). In DNA, the CDR3 is TGTGCTAGCAGCTTAGGCGGGACTAGCGGGCCCGAAAGCTCCTACAATGAGCAGTTCTTC. Encoded protein: CASSLGGTSGPESSYNEQFF.

V gene TRBV4-1 combines with J gene TRBJ2-7; possible D gene TRBD2, 5 bases. V was shortened by 4 bases and J by 4 bases, with 11 bases between the two germline ends. CDR1 is MGHRA, CDR2 YSYEKL, per germline. The CDR3 has 13 residues. The CDR3 region has the DNA TGCGCCAGCAGCCCGTCGACGGGGTACGAGCAGTACTTC. Protein: CASSPSTGYEQYF.